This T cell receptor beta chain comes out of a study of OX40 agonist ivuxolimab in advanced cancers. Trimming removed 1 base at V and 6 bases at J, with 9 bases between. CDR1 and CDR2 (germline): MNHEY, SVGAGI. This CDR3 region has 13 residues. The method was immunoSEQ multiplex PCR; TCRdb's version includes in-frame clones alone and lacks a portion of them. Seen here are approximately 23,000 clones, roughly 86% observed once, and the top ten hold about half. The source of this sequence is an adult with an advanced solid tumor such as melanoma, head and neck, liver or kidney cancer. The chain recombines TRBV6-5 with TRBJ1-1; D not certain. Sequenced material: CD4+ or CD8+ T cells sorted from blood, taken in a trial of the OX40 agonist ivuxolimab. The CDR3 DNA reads TGTGCCAGCAGTTACTTGGGTTCTTCTGAAGCTTTCTTT. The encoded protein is CASSYLGSSEAFF.